This T cell receptor beta chain was identified during a study of naive and memory T cell subsets. After the first PCR, alpha and beta chain libraries were processed separately. Cells stained for CD3, CD4, CD8, CD45RA and CD27 were sorted into four subsets. Trimming took 1 base from V and 4 from J, leaving 8 bases between them. The CDR3 is 13 amino acids. From germline, CDR1 is MGHRA and CDR2 YSYEKL. Study-wide points: Diversity fell and Gini index rose from naive through CM, EM, EMRA. Possibly reflecting memory cells re-expressing CD45RA, a few larger clonotypes occurred in naive repertoires, especially CD8. Between naive and memory subsets, TCR abundance power law exponents differed.

Both TRBC1 and TRBC2 were covered by a beta constant-region primer of two equimolar oligonucleotides. Four rounds of PCR amplified the ligated cDNA using nested alpha and beta constant-region primers plus SP2. TCRdb called the UMI-ligation and nested PCR reads again in MiXCR, with one record for every CDR3 protein. The repertoire has roughly 100,000 distinct CDR3 sequences, roughly 15% of them found once; the top ten carry around 3%. To note about this clonotype: Antigen unknown.

The clonotype comes from a human donor in good health. Sample: naive CD8+ T cells from blood. The chain links TRBV4-1 to TRBJ2-7; D not certain. The CDR3 is CASSQGNGYEQYF. The CDR3 DNA follows: TGCGCCAGCAGCCAAGGGAATGGGTACGAGCAGTACTTC.